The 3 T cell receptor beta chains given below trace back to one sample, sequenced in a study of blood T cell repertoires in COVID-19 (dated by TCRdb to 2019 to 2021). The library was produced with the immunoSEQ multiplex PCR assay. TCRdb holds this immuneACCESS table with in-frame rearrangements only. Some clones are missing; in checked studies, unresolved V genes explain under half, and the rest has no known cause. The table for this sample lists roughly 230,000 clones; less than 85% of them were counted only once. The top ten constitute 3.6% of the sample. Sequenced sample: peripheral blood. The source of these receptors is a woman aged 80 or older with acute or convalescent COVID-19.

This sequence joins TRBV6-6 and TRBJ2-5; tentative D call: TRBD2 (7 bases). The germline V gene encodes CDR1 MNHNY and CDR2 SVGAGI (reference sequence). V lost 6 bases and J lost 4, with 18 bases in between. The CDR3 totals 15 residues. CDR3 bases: TGTGCCAGCAGCCGCGGGGCCGGGGGGCGAGAGACCCAGTACTTC. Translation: CASSRGAGGRETQYF.

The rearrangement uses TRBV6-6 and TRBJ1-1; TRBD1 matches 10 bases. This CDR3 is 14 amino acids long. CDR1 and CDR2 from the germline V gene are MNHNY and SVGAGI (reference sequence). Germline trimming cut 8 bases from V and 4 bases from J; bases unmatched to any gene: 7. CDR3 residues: CASSRQGAVTEAFF. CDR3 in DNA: TGTGCCAGCTCGCGACAGGGGGCGGTCACTGAAGCTTTCTTT.

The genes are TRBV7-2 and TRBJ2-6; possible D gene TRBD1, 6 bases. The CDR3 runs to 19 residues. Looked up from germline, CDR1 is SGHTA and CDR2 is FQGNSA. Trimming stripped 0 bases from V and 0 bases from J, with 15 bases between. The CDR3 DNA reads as TGTGCCAGCAGCTTAGCTGTCGGGACACGCTTCTCTGGGGCCAACGTCCTGACTTTC. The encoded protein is CASSLAVGTRFSGANVLTF.